A selection of T cell receptor beta chains follows, all from one sample in a study of T cell responses to AZD1222 COVID-19 vaccine. Clones were sequenced by immunoSEQ multiplex PCR, and TCRdb holds only the in-frame ones, with some missing. The sample holds 130,000 to 150,000 clones; about 90% are singletons and the top ten take about 5.3%. The sample in question was peripheral blood, obtained on day 0 of AZD1222 vaccination. All receptors derive from an adult in good health. Each CDR3 is given with its conserved first and last residue. D genes are given only for firm matches. Not every row has a clone size; where given, it reads once, few, many or a size class.

abundance,v_gene,d_gene,j_gene,CDR3aa,CDR3nt
.,TRBV5-5,.,TRBJ1-5,CASSLVGGNQPQHF,TGTGCCAGCAGCTTAGTAGGGGGCAATCAGCCCCAGCATTTT
.,TRBV7-9,.,TRBJ1-1,CASIPGHMNTEAFF,TGTGCCAGCATCCCGGGACATATGAACACTGAAGCTTTCTTT
.,TRBV19,.,TRBJ2-3,CASSMAYLSRDDTQYF,TGTGCCAGTAGTATGGCCTATCTAAGTCGGGACGATACGCAGTATTTT
.,TRBV9,.,TRBJ2-1,CASRSNNEQFF,TGTGCCAGCAGGTCCAACAATGAGCAGTTCTTC
.,TRBV10-3,.,TRBJ2-2,CAIRDSITGELFF,TGTGCCATCAGGGACAGTATCACCGGGGAGCTGTTTTTT
.,TRBV30,TRBD2,TRBJ2-3,CAWSVSLAARYF,TGTGCCTGGAGTGTGTCACTAGCGGCAAGGTATTTT
.,TRBV4-1,.,TRBJ1-2,CASSQDAANGYTF,TGCGCCAGCAGCCAAGATGCAGCGAATGGCTACACCTTC
.,TRBV10-3,TRBD1,TRBJ1-2,CAISTGVHDYGYTF,TGTGCCATCAGTACAGGGGTCCATGACTATGGCTACACCTTC
.,TRBV7-2,TRBD2,TRBJ2-7,CASSLIAGGTYEQYF,TGTGCCAGCAGTCTTATAGCGGGAGGAACCTACGAGCAGTACTTC
.,TRBV24-1,.,TRBJ2-2,CATSDWATGELFF,TGTGCCACCAGTGATTGGGCCACCGGGGAGCTGTTTTTT
.,TRBV5-8,TRBD1,TRBJ1-1,CASSWGQSYTEAFF,TGTGCCAGCAGTTGGGGACAGTCATACACTGAAGCTTTCTTT
.,TRBV4-1,TRBD2,TRBJ2-3,CASSQDSSSGRTDTQYF,TGCGCCAGCAGCCAAGATTCGTCTAGCGGGAGGACAGATACGCAGTATTTT
few,TRBV6-5,TRBD1,TRBJ1-4,CASRTMTGNEKLFF,TGTGCCAGCAGGACCATGACAGGGAATGAAAAACTGTTTTTT
once,TRBV4-1,TRBD1,TRBJ1-3,CASSHPPTGTGAFAIYF,TGCGCCAGCAGCCATCCCCCGACCGGGACAGGGGCATTCGCCATATATTTT
.,TRBV3-1/TRBV3-2,.,TRBJ2-1,CASSPRVGRFEQFF,TGTGCCAGCAGTCCTAGAGTGGGGAGGTTTGAGCAGTTCTTC
.,TRBV19,TRBD1,TRBJ2-7,CASSPRDRASYEQYF,TGTGCCAGTAGTCCCCGGGACAGGGCATCCTACGAGCAGTACTTC
.,TRBV15,.,TRBJ1-2,CATSRETGGDGYTF,TGTGCCACCAGCAGAGAGACCGGGGGCGATGGCTACACCTTC
.,TRBV30,TRBD2,TRBJ2-1,CAWSFAGVDNEQFF,TGTGCCTGGAGTTTTGCGGGAGTTGACAATGAGCAGTTCTTC
.,TRBV15,.,TRBJ2-4,CATSPGWQRDQNIQYF,TGTGCCACCAGCCCAGGGTGGCAGCGTGACCAAAACATTCAGTACTTC
.,TRBV28,TRBD1,TRBJ1-5,CASYQGQRLFSNQPQHF,TGTGCCAGTTATCAGGGACAGAGACTCTTTAGCAATCAGCCCCAGCATTTT
once,TRBV28,.,TRBJ2-5,CASSLPGAQETQYF,TGTGCCAGCAGTCTGCCCGGGGCCCAGGAGACCCAGTACTTC
.,TRBV28,.,TRBJ1-5,CASRWSGDQPQHF,TGTGCCAGCAGGTGGAGCGGGGATCAGCCCCAGCATTTT
.,TRBV6-2/TRBV6-3,TRBD2,TRBJ2-5,CASSYRRGEETQYF,TGTGCCAGCAGTTACCGTCGGGGGGAAGAGACCCAGTACTTC
once,TRBV18,TRBD1,TRBJ1-6,CASSPGQNSPLHF,TGTGCCAGCTCCCCGGGACAGAATTCACCCCTCCACTTT
.,TRBV12-5,.,TRBJ1-1,CASGLVLGARNTEAFF,TGTGCTAGTGGTTTGGTACTGGGGGCGAGGAACACTGAAGCTTTCTTT
.,TRBV27,.,TRBJ1-1,CASSFGPGTEAFF,TGTGCCAGCAGTTTTGGCCCGGGCACTGAAGCTTTCTTT
.,TRBV19,.,TRBJ1-1,CASSAGGTEAFF,TGTGCCAGTTCTGCGGGAGGCACTGAAGCTTTCTTT
.,TRBV5-5,.,TRBJ2-7,CASSPRRGSYEQYF,TGTGCCAGCAGCCCGAGGAGGGGGTCCTACGAGCAGTACTTC
.,TRBV5-4,.,TRBJ2-5,CASSTYDRRETQYF,TGTGCCAGCAGCACATACGACCGGAGAGAGACCCAGTACTTC
.,TRBV20-1,.,TRBJ1-2,CSAKGVQGYTF,TGCAGTGCTAAGGGGGTACAGGGCTACACCTTC
.,TRBV11-3,TRBD2,TRBJ2-7,CATLSGATFYEQYF,TGTGCCACCCTGAGCGGGGCCACTTTTTACGAGCAGTACTTC
.,TRBV6-5,TRBD2,TRBJ2-1,CASSWTSGNYNEQFF,TGTGCCAGCAGTTGGACTAGCGGAAACTACAATGAGCAGTTCTTC
.,TRBV6-5,.,TRBJ2-1,CASSYGNNEQFF,TGTGCCAGCAGTTATGGAAACAATGAGCAGTTCTTC
.,TRBV7-2,.,TRBJ2-5,CASSFSQEETQYF,TGTGCCAGCAGCTTCAGTCAGGAGGAGACCCAGTACTTC
few,TRBV19,TRBD2,TRBJ2-3,CASSITSGSFDTQYF,TGTGCCAGTAGTATTACAAGCGGGAGTTTTGATACGCAGTATTTT
.,TRBV7-9,.,TRBJ2-1,CASSLALGREQFF,TGTGCCAGCAGCTTAGCCCTAGGTAGGGAGCAGTTCTTC
.,TRBV3-1/TRBV3-2,TRBD2,TRBJ2-3,CASSQGGEADTQYF,TGTGCCAGCAGCCAGGGAGGGGAGGCAGATACGCAGTATTTT
.,TRBV28,.,TRBJ2-6,CASRPTPASGANVLTF,TGTGCCAGCAGGCCCACCCCGGCCTCTGGGGCCAACGTCCTGACTTTC
.,TRBV24-1,.,TRBJ2-3,CATSDFAERGRDTQYF,TGTGCCACCAGTGATTTCGCTGAGAGGGGACGAGATACGCAGTATTTT
once,TRBV4-2,TRBD2,TRBJ2-7,CASSQAPAGTMADEQYF,TGTGCCAGCAGCCAAGCCCCTGCCGGGACTATGGCGGACGAGCAGTACTTC
.,TRBV7-9,.,TRBJ1-2,CASSPTYREGYTF,TGTGCCAGCAGCCCGACCTACAGGGAGGGCTACACCTTC
.,TRBV5-6,TRBD2,TRBJ2-1,CASSFTSGSNEQFF,TGTGCCAGCAGCTTTACTAGCGGGAGCAATGAGCAGTTCTTC